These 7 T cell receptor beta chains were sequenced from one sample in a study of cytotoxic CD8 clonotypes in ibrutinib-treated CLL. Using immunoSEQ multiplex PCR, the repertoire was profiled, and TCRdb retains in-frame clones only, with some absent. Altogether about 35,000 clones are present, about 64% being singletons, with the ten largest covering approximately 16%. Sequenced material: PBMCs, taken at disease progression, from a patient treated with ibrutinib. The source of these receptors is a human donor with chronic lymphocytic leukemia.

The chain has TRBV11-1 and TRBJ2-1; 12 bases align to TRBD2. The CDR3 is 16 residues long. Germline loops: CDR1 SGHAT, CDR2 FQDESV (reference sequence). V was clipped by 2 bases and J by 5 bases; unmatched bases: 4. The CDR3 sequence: CASSLSLAGGHNEQFF. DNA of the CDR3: TGTGCCAGCAGCTTAAGCCTAGCGGGGGGGCACAATGAGCAGTTCTTC.

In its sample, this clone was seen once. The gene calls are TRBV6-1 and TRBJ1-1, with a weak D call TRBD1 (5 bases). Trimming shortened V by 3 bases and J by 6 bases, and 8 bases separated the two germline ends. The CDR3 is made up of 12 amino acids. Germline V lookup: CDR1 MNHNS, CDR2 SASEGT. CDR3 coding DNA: TGTGCCAGCAGTGATCGGGGGGCTGAAGCTTTCTTT. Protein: CASSDRGAEAFF.

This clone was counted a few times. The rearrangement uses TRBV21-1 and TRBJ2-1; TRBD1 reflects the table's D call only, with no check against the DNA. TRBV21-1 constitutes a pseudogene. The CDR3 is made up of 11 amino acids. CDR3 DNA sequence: TGTGCCAAGTACACCTACAATGAGCAGTTCTTC. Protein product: CAKYTYNEQFF.

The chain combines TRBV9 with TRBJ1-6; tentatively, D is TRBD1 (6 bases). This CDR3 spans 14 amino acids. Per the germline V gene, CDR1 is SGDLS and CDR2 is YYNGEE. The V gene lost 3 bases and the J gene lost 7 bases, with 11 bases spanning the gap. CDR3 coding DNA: TGTGCCAGCAGCGAATGGGGGGCGAATTCACCCCTCCACTTT. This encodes CASSEWGANSPLHF.

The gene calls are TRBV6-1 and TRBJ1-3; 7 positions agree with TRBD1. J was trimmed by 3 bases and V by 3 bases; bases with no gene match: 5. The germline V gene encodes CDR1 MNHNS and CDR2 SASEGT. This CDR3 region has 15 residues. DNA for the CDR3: TGTGCCAGCAGTGACACAGGGGATGGTGGAAACACCATATATTTT. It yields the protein CASSDTGDGGNTIYF.

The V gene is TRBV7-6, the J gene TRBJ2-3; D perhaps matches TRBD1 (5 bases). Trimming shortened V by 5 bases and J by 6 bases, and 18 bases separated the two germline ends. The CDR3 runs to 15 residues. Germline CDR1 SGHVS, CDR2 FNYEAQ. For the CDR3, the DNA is TGTGCCAGCAGCCTCGGGCCGACAGATGGGGATACGCAGTATTTT. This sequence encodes CASSLGPTDGDTQYF. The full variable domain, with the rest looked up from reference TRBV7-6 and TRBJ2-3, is GAGVSQSPRYKVTKRGQDVALRCDPISGHVSLYWYRQALGQGPEFLTYFNYEAQQDKSGLPNDRFSAERPEGSISTLTIQRTEQRDSAMYRCASSLGPTDGDTQYFGPGTRLTVL.

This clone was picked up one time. For the CDR3, the DNA is TGTGCCAGCAGCTCGGGACAAACCGGTTGGCATGGCTACACCTTC. This gives the protein CASSSGQTGWHGYTF. The J gene is TRBJ1-2, the V gene TRBV5-4, with D perhaps TRBD1 (6 bases). The length of the CDR3 is 15 residues. Per germline, CDR1 SGHNT and CDR2 YYREEE (reference sequence). Trimming took 3 bases from V and 6 from J, leaving 18 bases between them.